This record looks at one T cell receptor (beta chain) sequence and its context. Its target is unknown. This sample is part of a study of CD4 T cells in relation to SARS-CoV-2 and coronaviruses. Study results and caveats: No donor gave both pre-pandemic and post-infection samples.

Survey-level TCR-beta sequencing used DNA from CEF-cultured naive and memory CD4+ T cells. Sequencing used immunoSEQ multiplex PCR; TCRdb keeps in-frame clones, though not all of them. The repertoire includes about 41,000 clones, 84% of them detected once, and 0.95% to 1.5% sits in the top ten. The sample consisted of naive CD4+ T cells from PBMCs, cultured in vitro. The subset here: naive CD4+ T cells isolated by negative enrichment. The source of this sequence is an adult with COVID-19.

As DNA, the CDR3 is TGTGCCAGCAGCCAAACTAGCGGAAGCTCCTACGAGCAGTACTTC. Translating it yields CASSQTSGSSYEQYF. This chain links TRBV9 with TRBJ2-7; TRBD2 matches 8 bases. Germline CDR1 reads SGDLS; CDR2 reads YYNGEE. The CDR3 totals 15 residues. V lost 4 bases, J lost 0 bases, and 6 bases stayed unmatched.